This T cell receptor beta chain stems from a study of CD8+ T cells in alopecia areata. Treatment described: oral pan-JAK inhibitor, 5-10 mg twice daily. This CDR3 spans 15 amino acids. The V and J ends lost 2 bases and 5 bases, in that order; junction bases with no gene match: 7. Germline V lookup: CDR1 KGHSH, CDR2 LQKENI. RNA extraction was followed by reverse transcription into cDNA, which acted as the sequencing template. The assay was immunoSEQ multiplex PCR, and TCRdb's table has in-frame clones only and misses some. The data hold roughly 280,000 clones, with 60% observed a single time. The chain uses TRBV18 and TRBJ2-7; 9 bases align to TRBD2. Sequenced here: CD4+ T cells sorted from blood, sampled between weeks 51 and 54, from a patient treated with tofacitinib. This clonotype was sampled from a human donor with alopecia areata. CDR3 region: CASSPDGGLADEQYF. The CDR3 DNA is TGTGCCAGCTCACCAGACGGGGGACTAGCAGACGAGCAGTACTTC.